The 26 T cell receptor beta chains below were found in one sample sequenced in a study of T cell responses to AZD1222 COVID-19 vaccine. Clones were read by immunoSEQ multiplex PCR, and TCRdb kept only the in-frame ones, dropping some. The table lists about 120,000 clones, approximately 88% of them singletons. The sequences come from peripheral blood, collected on day 0 of AZD1222 vaccination. The receptors stem from an adult in good health.

The CDR3 DNA follows: TGCAGTGCTAGGGACAGAGAAGCTTTCTTT. It yields the protein CSARDREAFF. The chain couples TRBV20-1 to TRBJ1-1; maybe TRBD1 (6 bases). CDR1 DFQATT and CDR2 SNEGSKA come from the germline V gene (reference sequence). V lost 3 bases and J 8 bases, leaving 7 bases between the germline ends. This CDR3 spans 10 amino acids.

V gene TRBV29-1 combines with J gene TRBJ2-3; 12 bases align to TRBD2. CDR1 SQVTM and CDR2 ANQGSEA come from the germline V gene. CDR3 length: 14 residues. V shed 8 bases and J 7 bases; nucleotides not matched to a gene: 10. The CDR3 is CSTTLAGGPNTQYF. CDR3 in DNA: TGCAGCACCACCCTAGCGGGGGGGCCGAATACGCAGTATTTT.

The chain recombines TRBV9 with TRBJ2-3; maybe TRBD1 (5 bases). Trimming took off 0 bases at V and 3 bases at J, with 14 bases between the two ends. CDR3 size: 16 residues. Germline-derived CDR1 and CDR2 are SGDLS and YYNGEE. CDR3: CASSVGTRGFTDTQYF. CDR3 DNA sequence: TGTGCCAGCAGCGTAGGGACAAGAGGTTTTACAGATACGCAGTATTTT.

This clone occurred once. The V and J genes are TRBV14 and TRBJ1-2; D call uncertain. The V end was cut by 4 bases, the J end by 7 bases, with 16 bases between. This CDR3 has 14 amino acids. Looked up from germline, CDR1 is SGHDN and CDR2 is FVKESK. The CDR3 spells CASSLKAGGFGYTF. The CDR3 bases are TGTGCCAGCAGCCTGAAGGCGGGAGGGTTTGGCTACACCTTC.

Only one count was recorded for this clone. The chain couples TRBV19 to TRBJ1-1; TRBD1 might be the D (5 bases). CDR1 and CDR2 (germline): LNHDA, SQIVND (reference sequence). The V end was cut by 3 bases, the J end by 5 bases, with 16 bases between. The CDR3 contains 15 residues. CDR3 residues: CASSMAHQRGTEAFF. The CDR3 DNA follows: TGTGCCAGTAGTATGGCGCACCAGAGGGGAACTGAAGCTTTCTTT.

As regards this clone: Other DNA sequences of this sample code for an identical CDR3. The V gene is TRBV9, the J gene TRBJ1-1; D is unresolved. Germline values: CDR1 SGDLS, CDR2 YYNGEE. Trimming removed 0 bases from V and 1 base from J, with 4 bases in between. The length of the CDR3 is 13 residues. The CDR3 loop is CASSVAGNTEAFF. The DNA for the CDR3 is TGTGCCAGCAGCGTAGCAGGGAACACTGAAGCTTTCTTT.

This chain uses TRBV6-5 with TRBJ1-1, with a possible D match to TRBD1 (5 bases). The CDR3 length is 15 residues. Germline values: CDR1 MNHEY, CDR2 SVGAGI. Trimming stripped 0 bases from V and 5 bases from J, with 13 bases between. The CDR3 region has the DNA TGTGCCAGCAGTTACTCGACAGTGGGAGGGACTGAAGCTTTCTTT. Its protein product is CASSYSTVGGTEAFF.

This chain joins TRBV19 and TRBJ1-4, with D uncertain. This CDR3 spans 17 amino acids. Trimming pared 4 bases from V and 5 bases from J, leaving 20 bases between. Germline lookup yields CDR1 LNHDA and CDR2 SQIVND (reference sequence). The CDR3 region is CASSTPLKPQMNEKLFF. The CDR3 coding sequence is TGTGCCAGTAGTACCCCCCTGAAGCCGCAAATGAATGAAAAACTGTTTTTT.

The chain uses TRBV6-5 and TRBJ1-6; D uncertain. Trimming shortened V by 0 bases and J by 5 bases, and 11 bases separated the two germline ends. CDR1 is MNHEY and CDR2 is SVGAGI in the germline V gene. The CDR3 sequence is 16 residues long. CDR3 sequence reads: CASSYSSLSNNSPLHF. The CDR3 nucleotides are TGTGCCAGCAGTTACTCGAGCTTATCCAATAATTCACCCCTCCACTTT.

The chain combines TRBV5-1 with TRBJ2-7; D is uncertain. Germline lookup yields CDR1 SGHRS and CDR2 YFSETQ. Trimming took 1 base from V and 6 from J, leaving 8 bases between them. The length of the CDR3 is 12 residues. CDR3: CASSLRPSEQYF. CDR3 nucleotides: TGCGCCAGCAGCTTGAGGCCTAGCGAGCAGTACTTC.

The rearrangement uses TRBV7-9 and TRBJ1-2, with D perhaps matching TRBD1 (5 bases). Germline-derived CDR1 and CDR2 are SEHNR and FQNEAQ (reference sequence). The CDR3 is 16 amino acids. V gave up 4 bases and J gave up 4 bases, with 19 bases separating them. Here the CDR3 reads CASSSSGSGSGYGYTF. CDR3 in DNA: TGTGCCAGCAGCTCATCAGGGTCTGGTTCAGGCTATGGCTACACCTTC.

The chain recombines TRBV5-4 with TRBJ2-5; D call uncertain. The CDR3 spans 12 residues. Deletions cut 2 bases from V and 5 bases from J, with 7 bases between. The germline gives CDR1 SGHNT, CDR2 YYREEE (reference sequence). CDR3 sequence reads: CASSFDSETQYF. The CDR3 DNA follows: TGTGCCAGCAGCTTTGATTCGGAGACCCAGTACTTC. The full variable domain, its missing parts supplied by reference TRBV5-4 and TRBJ2-5, is ETGVTQSPTHLIKTRGQQVTLRCSSQSGHNTVSWYQQALGQGPQFIFQYYREEENGRGNFPPRFSGLQFPNYSSELNVNALELDDSALYLCASSFDSETQYFGPGTRLLVL.

In this sample, this clone turned up once. The gene calls are TRBV18 and TRBJ1-1; 7 nucleotides align to TRBD1. The ends lost 3 bases at V and 0 bases at J; junction bases unmatched: 7. CDR1 is KGHSH and CDR2 is LQKENI in the germline V gene. The CDR3 has 16 residues. CDR3 DNA: TGTGCCAGCTCACCGACAAAGGGACAGATGAACACTGAAGCTTTCTTT. Translating it yields CASSPTKGQMNTEAFF.

CDR3: CASSDSKTGGLDTF. The CDR3 DNA sequence: TGTGCCAGCAGTGACTCGAAGACAGGGGGCCTCGACACCTTC. The chain is built from TRBV6-4 and TRBJ1-2, with TRBD1 matching over 10 bases. Unmatched junction bases numbered 7, after V lost 0 bases and J lost 12 bases. The CDR3 contains 14 residues. From germline, CDR1 is MRHNA and CDR2 SNTAGT.

The genes are TRBV4-1 and TRBJ1-4; 11 bases map to TRBD1. J gave up 8 bases and V 6 bases, and 8 bases lay outside the gene matches. This CDR3 spans 15 amino acids. CDR1 and CDR2 (germline): MGHRA, YSYEKL. The CDR3 region is CASSPPGQGDEKLFF. CDR3 coding DNA: TGCGCCAGCAGTCCTCCGGGACAGGGGGACGAAAAACTGTTTTTT.

The V call is TRBV5-4, the J call TRBJ1-2; 10 bases align to TRBD1. V shed 3 bases, J shed 2 bases, and the junction held 10 bases outside the gene matches. CDR1 is SGHNT, CDR2 YYREEE, per germline (reference sequence). This CDR3 has 17 residues. The CDR3 spells CASSSRDRGGGNYGYTF. Here the CDR3 DNA reads TGTGCCAGCAGCTCCCGGGACAGGGGTGGGGGAAACTATGGCTACACCTTC.

The V call is TRBV24-1, the J call TRBJ1-2; D remains unclear. V gave up 1 base and J gave up 3 bases, with 2 bases separating them. Germline CDR1 KGHDR, CDR2 SFDVKD. The CDR3 totals 12 residues. CDR3: CATSDFYYGYTF. In nucleotides, the CDR3 is TGTGCCACCAGTGATTTCTACTATGGCTACACCTTC.

The chain joins TRBV4-1 to TRBJ1-4, with D possibly being TRBD1 (5 bases). Germline values: CDR1 MGHRA, CDR2 YSYEKL. The length of the CDR3 is 18 residues. The ends were cut back, 0 bases at V and 2 bases at J, with 16 bases in the middle. CDR3 sequence reads: CASSQERGGSSTNEKLFF. In DNA, the CDR3 is TGCGCCAGCAGCCAAGAGAGGGGAGGAAGTTCGACTAATGAAAAACTGTTTTTT.

V is TRBV10-1 and J is TRBJ2-3; a weak D match, TRBD2 (6 bases). The CDR3 runs to 13 residues. Trimming removed 2 bases from V and 3 bases from J, with 6 bases in between. The germline V gene has CDR1 WNHNN and CDR2 SYGVQD (reference sequence). The CDR3 region is CASSEAGTDTQYF. In DNA form, the CDR3 reads TGCGCCAGCAGTGAGGCGGGGACAGATACGCAGTATTTT.

CDR3 protein: CASSLADGYTF. The DNA for the CDR3 is TGTGCCAGCAGCTTGGCGGATGGCTACACCTTC. The chain uses TRBV5-5 and TRBJ1-2; no clear D gene. The CDR3 runs to 11 residues. V lost 0 bases to trimming and J lost 6 bases, with 3 bases between them. Per the germline V gene, CDR1 is SGHKS and CDR2 is YYEKEE (reference sequence).

The V gene is TRBV9, the J gene TRBJ2-1; 9 bases agree with TRBD1. The V segment lost 3 bases and the J segment 8 bases; nucleotides outside the gene matches: 9. The germline CDR1 and CDR2 sequences are SGDLS and YYNGEE. The CDR3 extends over 15 amino acids. As DNA, the CDR3 is TGTGCCAGCAGCGACGGGACAGGGAATAGGGATGAGCAGTTCTTC. Its protein is CASSDGTGNRDEQFF.

The chain carries TRBV7-8 and TRBJ2-3; the match to TRBD2 covers 10 bases. CDR1 and CDR2 from the germline V gene are SGHVS and FQNEAQ. V gave up 5 bases and J gave up 2 bases; unmatched junction bases: 7. CDR3 length equals 16 residues. The CDR3 coding sequence is TGTGCCAGCAGCCCGGATAGCGGGGGGTCCACAGATACGCAGTATTTT. Amino acids: CASSPDSGGSTDTQYF.

This clone was seen once. The chain uses TRBV27 and TRBJ1-1, with 7 nucleotides matching TRBD1. The CDR3 consists of 16 residues. In germline, CDR1 is MNHEY, CDR2 SMNVEV (reference sequence). Trimming took 4 bases from V and 0 from J; bases not matched to a gene: 8. The CDR3 DNA sequence: TGTGCCAGCAGTTCACCAGGGGGAGGGATGAACACTGAAGCTTTCTTT. Translation: CASSSPGGGMNTEAFF.

The chain links TRBV5-1 to TRBJ2-3; D is unresolved. From germline, CDR1 is SGHRS and CDR2 YFSETQ. V was cut by 5 bases and J by 5 bases, with 6 bases left in between. The CDR3 loop spans 11 amino acids. CDR3 protein: CASRMIDTQYF. CDR3 nucleotides: TGCGCCAGCAGAATGATAGATACGCAGTATTTT.

V usage is TRBV27 and J usage is TRBJ2-3; possibly TRBD2 for D (6 bases). The germline V gene has CDR1 MNHEY and CDR2 SMNVEV (reference sequence). The CDR3 extends over 15 amino acids. V dropped 5 bases and J dropped 2 bases, with 14 bases sitting between them. The CDR3 is CASSLLREPTDTQYF. CDR3 in DNA: TGTGCCAGCAGTCTCTTACGGGAGCCCACAGATACGCAGTATTTT.

The J gene is TRBJ2-3, the V gene TRBV6-2 or TRBV6-3; a possible D gene is TRBD2 (5 bases). The V gene lost 4 bases and the J gene lost 3 bases, with 17 bases spanning the gap. CDR1 and CDR2 (germline): MNHEY, SVGEGT. This CDR3 has 16 amino acids. CDR3 sequence (DNA): TGTGCCAGCAGTTCCGGACTTACCGGGGTGACAGATACGCAGTATTTT. This translates into CASSSGLTGVTDTQYF.